These 26 T cell receptor beta chains originate from one sample sequenced in a study of blood T cell repertoires in COVID-19. The method was immunoSEQ multiplex PCR; TCRdb's version includes in-frame clones alone and lacks a portion of them. The data show around 120,000 clones, just over 85% seen once. The sequenced material came from peripheral blood. The receptors originated from a woman in her 50s with active or convalescent COVID-19.

The chain carries TRBV6-2 or TRBV6-3 and TRBJ2-2; 7 positions agree with TRBD2. With 6 bases clipped from V and 1 base from J, the junction kept 11 bases outside the gene matches. Germline CDR1 and CDR2: MNHEY and SVGEGT. This CDR3 comprises 17 residues. DNA of the CDR3: TGTGCCAGCAGCCGCACTGTGGCTAGCGGGAACACCGGGGAGCTGTTTTTT. It codes for CASSRTVASGNTGELFF.

A remark on this clone: At one boundary the junction diverges from the germline segment, which might be a read error. The V and J genes are TRBV6-1 and TRBJ1-1; 7 bases are shared with TRBD1. Germline-derived CDR1 and CDR2 are MNHNS and SASEGT. CDR3 length equals 14 residues. CDR3 nucleotide sequence: TGTGCCAGCAGGGAAGGGGACAGGAACACTGAAGCTTTCTTT. It specifies CASREGDRNTEAFF.

The rearrangement links TRBV27 to TRBJ2-1, with 13 bases fitting TRBD2. Germline CDR1 reads MNHEY; CDR2 reads SMNVEV (reference sequence). The CDR3 sequence is 19 residues long. V lost 5 bases, J lost 6 bases, and 16 bases stayed unmatched. The CDR3 nucleotides read TGTGCCAGCAGTCCTCGACAGACTAGCGGGAGGCCCCCGGGCAATGAGCAGTTCTTC. Translated: CASSPRQTSGRPPGNEQFF.

This chain connects TRBV15 to TRBJ1-1; D uncertain. CDR3 size: 16 residues. Germline V gives CDR1 LNHNV, CDR2 YYDKDF (reference sequence). V lost 0 bases and J 4 bases, leaving 15 bases between the germline ends. The CDR3 sequence is CATSRDRPELITEAFF. The CDR3 nucleotides are TGTGCCACCAGCAGAGATCGCCCCGAGCTGATCACTGAAGCTTTCTTT.

This chain links TRBV10-3 with TRBJ2-1; 11 bases map to TRBD2. Germline CDR1 and CDR2: ENHRY and SYGVKD. The CDR3 has 16 residues. V was clipped by 0 bases and J by 4 bases; unmatched bases: 2. The CDR3 loop reads CAISESWTSGYNEQFF. The CDR3 DNA is TGTGCCATCAGTGAGTCATGGACTAGCGGGTACAATGAGCAGTTCTTC.

The chain employs TRBV24-1 and TRBJ2-5, with TRBD2 matching over 15 bases. V gave up 5 bases and J gave up 3 bases; unmatched junction bases: 9. The CDR3 spans 18 residues. The V gene's germline CDR1 is KGHDR and CDR2 SFDVKD. In DNA, the CDR3 is TGTGCCACCAGTGTCCCGTGGACTAGCGGGGGGGAGAAAGAGACCCAGTACTTC. Its protein is CATSVPWTSGGEKETQYF.

The chain couples TRBV19 to TRBJ1-1, with a tentative D call TRBD1 (6 bases). This CDR3 is 17 amino acids long. Trimming left V 4 bases short and J 3 bases short, with 21 bases between. From germline, CDR1 is LNHDA and CDR2 SQIVND (reference sequence). CDR3 bases: TGTGCCAGTAGTAGAAGTCTGGGACACATTTTTGACACTGAAGCTTTCTTT. Translating gives CASSRSLGHIFDTEAFF.

The chain employs TRBV3-1 (or the pseudogene TRBV3-2) and TRBJ2-3; no reliable D call. The V end lost 0 bases, the J end lost 0 bases, and 4 bases lay between the germline ends. From germline, CDR1 is LGHDT and CDR2 YNNKEL (reference sequence). CDR3 size: 14 residues. The CDR3 is CASSQDGSTDTQYF. The CDR3 DNA reads TGTGCCAGCAGCCAAGACGGTAGCACAGATACGCAGTATTTT.

The chain has TRBV21-1 and TRBJ2-1; the table's D call TRBD1 went unverified against the DNA. TRBV21-1 constitutes a pseudogene. The CDR3 loop spans 17 amino acids. Here the CDR3 reads CASNRIGTGGSYNEQFF. The CDR3 nucleotides are TGTGCCAGCAATCGAATCGGGACAGGGGGCTCCTACAATGAGCAGTTCTTC.

This rearrangement joins TRBV28 to TRBJ2-7; TRBD1 matches 8 bases. The CDR3 is 14 residues long. Germline assignment: CDR1 MDHEN and CDR2 SYDVKM. The V gene end was trimmed by 5 bases and the J gene end by 2 bases; junction bases not matched to a gene: 5. The CDR3 region is CASSTGTGTYEQYF. CDR3 nucleotide sequence: TGTGCCAGCAGTACCGGGACAGGCACCTACGAGCAGTACTTC.

The chain employs TRBV29-1 and TRBJ2-7; 9 bases match TRBD1. CDR1 SQVTM and CDR2 ANQGSEA come from the germline V gene. There are 13 residues in the CDR3. J was trimmed by 2 bases and V by 5 bases; bases with no gene match: 4. This CDR3 is CSVLTGGAYEQYF. CDR3 DNA: TGCAGCGTTCTGACAGGGGGGGCCTACGAGCAGTACTTC.

This clone was picked up one time. J is TRBJ2-7 and V is TRBV10-3; possibly TRBD2 for D (6 bases). V was clipped by 7 bases and J by 3 bases, with 19 bases between them. The CDR3 contains 15 residues. From germline, CDR1 is ENHRY and CDR2 SYGVKD. CDR3 coding DNA: TGTGCCATCAAGGGAGGTTTAGAGTCGGGCTACGAGCAGTACTTC. Protein sequence: CAIKGGLESGYEQYF.

The J gene is TRBJ2-2, the V gene TRBV3-1 (or the pseudogene TRBV3-2), with D possibly being TRBD2 (5 bases). CDR3 length: 13 residues. The ends were cut back, 4 bases at V and 6 bases at J, with 9 bases in the middle. CDR1 LGHDT and CDR2 YNNKEL come from the germline V gene (reference sequence). CDR3 protein: CASSLLGPGELFF. CDR3 in DNA: TGTGCCAGCAGCCTACTAGGTCCCGGGGAGCTGTTTTTT.

CDR3 sequence reads: CASSHSTGREQYF. DNA for the CDR3: TGTGCCAGCAGCCATTCGACAGGGCGCGAGCAGTACTTC. The chain combines TRBV9 with TRBJ2-7, with 7 bases that match TRBD1. V shed 4 bases and J 6 bases; nucleotides not matched to a gene: 7. The germline CDR1 and CDR2 sequences are SGDLS and YYNGEE. The CDR3 runs 13 residues.

The chain uses TRBV5-1 and TRBJ2-1; TRBD2 matches at 12 bases. Germline lookup yields CDR1 SGHRS and CDR2 YFSETQ. With V trimmed by 4 bases and J by 9 bases, 5 bases remained unmatched. The CDR3 contains 14 residues. The CDR3 nucleotides are TGCGCCAGCAGCCCTGGGACTAGCGGGTCTGAGCAGTTCTTC. Protein sequence: CASSPGTSGSEQFF.

The chain combines TRBV11-2 with TRBJ1-2; D perhaps matches TRBD1 (6 bases). V lost 3 bases and J lost 2, with 13 bases in between. Germline-derived CDR1 and CDR2 are SGHAT and FQNNGV. This CDR3 spans 15 amino acids. Here the CDR3 reads CASSLDSQFNYGYTF. CDR3 nucleotide sequence: TGTGCCAGCAGCTTGGACAGCCAGTTCAACTATGGCTACACCTTC.

The rearrangement uses TRBV7-9 and TRBJ2-7; the D gene is possibly TRBD2 (6 bases). V lost 2 bases and J 4 bases, leaving 9 bases between the germline ends. The germline gives CDR1 SEHNR, CDR2 FQNEAQ (reference sequence). The CDR3 has 13 amino acids. The CDR3 loop is CASSLRETYEQYF. CDR3 bases: TGTGCCAGCAGCTTACGGGAGACGTACGAGCAGTACTTC.

The V gene is TRBV24-1, the J gene TRBJ2-1; TRBD2 aligns across 9 bases. Germline loops: CDR1 KGHDR, CDR2 SFDVKD. This CDR3 has 15 amino acids. The V gene end was trimmed by 0 bases and the J gene end by 7 bases; junction bases not matched to a gene: 3. CDR3 DNA: TGTGCCACCAGTGATTTGGGAGCGGGAGGTAATGAGCAGTTCTTC. Amino acids: CATSDLGAGGNEQFF.

This chain joins TRBV7-2 and TRBJ1-5; D is unresolved. The V gene lost 5 bases and the J gene lost 2 bases, with 13 bases spanning the gap. Germline CDR1 and CDR2: SGHTA and FQGNSA. This CDR3 contains 15 residues. For the CDR3, the DNA is TGTGCCAGCAGCCCCTCAAGGAGAGGCAATCAGCCCCAGCATTTT. The encoded protein is CASSPSRRGNQPQHF.

The chain is built from TRBV19 and TRBJ2-4; 8 bases align to TRBD1. The CDR3 has 15 amino acids. V gave up 3 bases and J gave up 3 bases; unmatched junction bases: 4. CDR1 is LNHDA, CDR2 SQIVND, per germline (reference sequence). CDR3 in DNA: TGTGCCAGTAGTATTGCAGGGGGCAGCAAAAACATTCAGTACTTC. It is translated as CASSIAGGSKNIQYF. Complete variable domain (other parts from reference TRBV19 and TRBJ2-4): DGGITQSPKYLFRKEGQNVTLSCEQNLNHDAMYWYRQDPGQGLRLIYYSQIVNDFQKGDIAEGYSVSREKKESFPLTVTSAQKNPTAFYLCASSIAGGSKNIQYFGAGTRLSVL.

This clone was observed a single time. The chain combines TRBV5-8 with TRBJ2-3, with a weak D call TRBD2 (5 bases). The ends were cut back, 1 base at V and 4 bases at J, with 16 bases in the middle. This CDR3 spans 16 amino acids. Germline lookup yields CDR1 SGHTS and CDR2 YDEGEE. The CDR3 here is CASSLYQTQAADTQYF. CDR3 coding DNA: TGTGCCAGCAGCTTGTATCAGACCCAAGCGGCAGATACGCAGTATTTT.

The chain recombines TRBV10-3 with TRBJ2-3; 7 nucleotides agree with TRBD1. The CDR3 runs 13 residues. After removal of 8 bases from V and 0 bases from J, the junction contained 2 bases not matched to a gene. The V gene's germline CDR1 is ENHRY and CDR2 SYGVKD. CDR3 nucleotide sequence: TGTGCCATCCGGGACAGCAGCACAGATACGCAGTATTTT. It is translated as CAIRDSSTDTQYF.

The rearrangement links TRBV23-1 to TRBJ2-2; 8 nucleotides line up with TRBD1. TRBV23-1 is an open reading frame, and its role is uncertain. The J segment lost 4 bases and the V segment lost 0 bases, leaving 13 bases of the junction unmatched. The CDR3 has 19 residues. CDR3 in DNA: TGCGCCAGCAGTCAATCGCCCCCTTGGACAGGGAGTGGCACCGGGGAGCTGTTTTTT. Its protein is CASSQSPPWTGSGTGELFF.

The chain employs TRBV7-2 and TRBJ2-3, with TRBD2 matching over 11 bases. This CDR3 region has 16 residues. V lost 5 bases to trimming and J lost 3 bases; unmatched junction nucleotides: 7. The germline CDR1 and CDR2 sequences are SGHTA and FQGNSA. The CDR3: CASSEGRTSGTDTQYF. CDR3 bases: TGTGCCAGCAGCGAGGGAAGGACTAGCGGGACAGATACGCAGTATTTT.

The chain carries TRBV5-1 and TRBJ1-4, with D possibly being TRBD1 (6 bases). Deletions cut 0 bases from V and 5 bases from J, with 11 bases between. This CDR3 has 15 amino acids. The germline CDR1 and CDR2 sequences are SGHRS and YFSETQ. The CDR3 DNA follows: TGCGCCAGCAGCTTGGTTGTAGGGGGAAATGAAAAACTGTTTTTT. It encodes CASSLVVGGNEKLFF. Filled out from reference TRBV5-1 and TRBJ1-4, the complete variable domain reads KAGVTQTPRYLIKTRGQQVTLSCSPISGHRSVSWYQQTPGQGLQFLFEYFSETQRNKGNFPGRFSGRQFSNSRSEMNVSTLELGDSALYLCASSLVVGGNEKLFFGSGTQLSVL.

This chain uses TRBV30 with TRBJ1-4; 9 bases agree with TRBD1. V lost 7 bases and J lost 8; bases outside the gene matches: 5. CDR3 length: 12 residues. Germline V lookup: CDR1 GTSNPN, CDR2 SVGIG (reference sequence). This CDR3 is CAYGQGNEKLFF. The CDR3 DNA reads TGTGCCTACGGACAGGGGAACGAAAAACTGTTTTTT.